The 13 T cell receptor beta chains given below trace back to one sample, sequenced in a study of cytomegalovirus exposure and HLA in healthy donors. PCR primers comprised 60 Vbeta and 13 Jbeta primers. Clones were read by immunoSEQ multiplex PCR, and TCRdb kept only the in-frame ones, dropping some. The profile shows fewer than 250,000 clones, more than 65% of them singletons. The sequencing input was PBMCs. These receptors came from a man aged 35-49 years in good health and CMV-seropositive.

The chain recombines TRBV6-5 with TRBJ1-2, with 10 bases that match TRBD1. Per germline, CDR1 MNHEY and CDR2 SVGAGI. Losses at the gene ends were 2 bases for V and 7 bases for J; bases not matched to a gene: 1. The CDR3 extends over 13 amino acids. In nucleotides, the CDR3 is TGTGCCAGCAGTTACGGGACAGGGGTTGGCTACACCTTC. The encoded protein is CASSYGTGVGYTF.

As DNA, the CDR3 is TGTGCCAGCAGCTTCCTCCGGGGACCGGGACAGGGAACTGGAAACACCATATATTTT. Translation gives CASSFLRGPGQGTGNTIYF. The V gene is TRBV7-3, the J gene TRBJ1-3; 9 bases align to TRBD1. Per germline, CDR1 SGHTA and CDR2 FQGTGA. The length of the CDR3 is 19 residues. Trimming removed 3 bases from V and 2 bases from J; junction bases left unmatched: 14.

This clone was seen just once. CDR3 coding DNA: TGTGCCAGCAGCTTAAGGTTCGGGGTCGGTTTTCACGAGCAGTACTTC. It specifies CASSLRFGVGFHEQYF. V usage is TRBV11-1 and J usage is TRBJ2-7; weak D call: TRBD2 (5 bases). The CDR3 is made up of 16 amino acids. Per germline, CDR1 SGHAT and CDR2 FQDESV (reference sequence). The ends were cut back, 2 bases at V and 5 bases at J, with 19 bases in the middle.

CDR3 DNA sequence: TGTGCCAGCAGCTGCTGTTGGGGCAGAGGAGGCTACACCTTC. It translates to CASSCCWGRGGYTF. The chain combines TRBV11-3 with TRBJ1-2, with D perhaps matching TRBD1 (5 bases). Germline loops: CDR1 SGHNT, CDR2 YENEEA. The V gene lost 4 bases and the J gene lost 8 bases, with 17 bases spanning the gap. The CDR3 length is 14 residues.

The CDR3 DNA is TGTGCCAGCAGTTCGATCCGGGACAGATACGAGCAGTACTTC. Its translation is CASSSIRDRYEQYF. The chain combines TRBV6-5 with TRBJ2-7, with 7 bases aligning to TRBD1. J was trimmed by 4 bases and V by 4 bases; bases with no gene match: 7. CDR3 length: 14 amino acids. The germline V gene encodes CDR1 MNHEY and CDR2 SVGAGI.

The chain couples TRBV7-2 to TRBJ2-6; 8 bases line up with TRBD1. The CDR3 has 18 amino acids. In germline, CDR1 is SGHTA, CDR2 FQGNSA. Trimming cost V 1 base and J 3 bases; bases outside gene matches: 8. CDR3 in amino acids: CASSLEVQGAGGANVLTF. The CDR3 nucleotides are TGTGCCAGCAGCTTAGAAGTGCAGGGGGCTGGTGGGGCCAACGTCCTGACTTTC.

On this clone: This sample includes further DNA sequences coding for the same CDR3. The chain is built from TRBV25-1 and TRBJ1-5, with a possible D match to TRBD1 (5 bases). Trimming cost V 5 bases and J 4 bases, with 12 bases left between them. This CDR3 region has 14 residues. Germline CDR1 reads MGHDK; CDR2 reads SYGVNS. As DNA, the CDR3 is TGTGCCAGCAGTTCGTATCGGACAAATCAGCCCCAGCATTTT. Amino acid sequence: CASSSYRTNQPQHF.

The CDR3 nucleotides are TGTGCCATCAGCCCAGTTCTAGCGGGATCCTACGAGCAGTACTTC. Translation: CAISPVLAGSYEQYF. The chain links TRBV10-3 to TRBJ2-7; TRBD2 matches at 9 bases. The CDR3 covers 15 residues. Trimming removed 6 bases from V and 1 base from J; junction bases left unmatched: 7. Germline CDR1 and CDR2: ENHRY and SYGVKD.

V gene TRBV7-2 combines with J gene TRBJ2-1; 9 nucleotides match TRBD2. Germline V gene sequence: CDR1 SGHTA, CDR2 FQGNSA. The ends lost 1 base at V and 5 bases at J; junction bases unmatched: 3. The CDR3 spans 15 residues. The CDR3 loop is CASSLGSGGHNEQFF. CDR3 DNA: TGTGCCAGCAGCTTAGGGAGCGGGGGGCACAATGAGCAGTTCTTC.

The chain links TRBV28 to TRBJ1-1; tentatively, D is TRBD1 (6 bases). The CDR3 runs to 17 residues. V dropped 3 bases and J dropped 1 base, with 18 bases sitting between them. Germline values: CDR1 MDHEN, CDR2 SYDVKM. CDR3 nucleotides: TGTGCCAGCAGTTTCCCCGGGAGGGGGGAGGGGAACACTGAAGCTTTCTTT. This sequence encodes CASSFPGRGEGNTEAFF.

The genes are TRBV28 and TRBJ1-1; perhaps TRBD1 as D (5 bases). V was clipped by 5 bases and J by 4 bases, with 17 bases between them. This CDR3 has 15 residues. Germline CDR1 and CDR2: MDHEN and SYDVKM. The DNA for the CDR3 is TGTGCCAGCAGTAGGAGGGGCATGAGGAGCACTGAAGCTTTCTTT. This codes for CASSRRGMRSTEAFF.

V and J are TRBV6-5 and TRBJ2-3, with D tentatively TRBD1 (5 bases). V gave up 5 bases and J gave up 6 bases, with 9 bases separating them. Germline lookup yields CDR1 MNHEY and CDR2 SVGAGI. The CDR3 spans 12 residues. CDR3 in DNA: TGTGCCAGCAGTAACAGGTTTGATACGCAGTATTTT. Protein: CASSNRFDTQYF.

V is TRBV18 and J is TRBJ2-1; 9 nucleotides line up with TRBD1. The CDR3 sequence is 15 residues long. Per germline, CDR1 KGHSH and CDR2 LQKENI. V was clipped by 3 bases and J by 6 bases; unmatched bases: 6. CDR3 DNA: TGTGCCAGCTCACCTACGGGACAGGGTCTCAATGAGCAGTTCTTC. It encodes CASSPTGQGLNEQFF.